This TCR beta chain was recovered during a study of cytomegalovirus exposure and HLA in healthy donors. Findings of the study overall: Segments of the TCR beta V type were, in most cases, productive about 87% or about 30% of the time in an earlier analysis.

Each donor was nominally healthy when sampled (though unrecorded immune exposures were likely). CDR3 length equals 15 residues. Trimming removed 5 bases from V and 1 base from J, with 14 bases in between. Germline-derived CDR1 and CDR2 are LNHDA and SQIVND (reference sequence). Notes on this clone: Antigen specificity is unknown.

Use of 60 Vbeta and 13 Jbeta primers characterized the PCR. Here immunoSEQ multiplex PCR was the method, and the copy in TCRdb shows in-frame clones only, minus some. The table shows more than 110,000 clones, with approximately 70% occurring only once. The receptor was derived from a middle-aged woman in good health and CMV-seronegative. The sample comprised PBMCs. This chain links TRBV19 with TRBJ1-2; TRBD1 is a possible D gene (6 bases). The CDR3 protein is CASSVYRDSNYGYTF. CDR3 sequence (DNA): TGTGCCAGTAGTGTGTACAGGGATAGTAACTATGGCTACACCTTC.